These 19 T cell receptor beta chains were all obtained from the same sample, sequenced in a study of shared clonotypes between healthy human individuals (dated by TCRdb to 2018 to 2021). The library was made by the immunoSEQ multiplex PCR assay. TCRdb holds this immuneACCESS table with in-frame rearrangements only. Some clones are missing; in checked studies, unresolved V genes explain under half, and the rest has no known cause. The sample table contains about 2.2 million clones; only one count was recorded for about 93% of them. The ten biggest clones cover roughly 1.7% of the sample. CD8 naive samples consisted of CD45RO-negative cells that were positively selected for CCR7, yielding a CD45RA+CCR7+ population without TemRA cells. Sequenced input: naive CD8+ T cells from PBMCs. The intended sense of this specimen's cell subset or site label: CD45RA+CCR7+. These receptor sequences come from a man aged 18 to 35 in good health. Some clones in this sample may be carry-over from other donors' samples.

The genes are TRBV11-3 and TRBJ1-1; 8 bases are shared with TRBD1. After removal of 4 bases from V and 7 bases from J, the junction contained 2 bases not matched to a gene. Germline V gene lookup returns CDR1 SGHNT and CDR2 YENEEA. CDR3 size: 12 residues. The CDR3 DNA reads TGTGCCAGCAGCTCTGACAGGGGTGAAGCTTTCTTT. Its protein product is CASSSDRGEAFF.

Details on this clone: At the DNA level, this CDR3 is encoded by other sequences in the same sample as well. The chain couples TRBV7-9 to TRBJ2-7; TRBD1 agrees at 9 bases. V dropped 5 bases and J dropped 5; count of bases not matched to a gene: 7. Germline CDR1 reads SEHNR; CDR2 reads FQNEAQ (reference sequence). This CDR3 comprises 14 residues. The CDR3 DNA sequence: TGTGCCAGCAGCCCTCGGGACAGGGACCACGAGCAGTACTTC. Amino acid sequence: CASSPRDRDHEQYF.

This clone showed up just once. The chain links TRBV25-1 to TRBJ1-6, with a possible D match to TRBD1 (5 bases). Germline loops: CDR1 MGHDK, CDR2 SYGVNS. V lost 1 base to trimming and J lost 7 bases, with 5 bases between them. This CDR3 has 13 amino acids. CDR3 in amino acids: CASSEWGNSPLHF. CDR3 DNA sequence: TGTGCCAGCAGTGAATGGGGGAATTCACCCCTCCACTTT.

This clone was seen only once. This chain connects TRBV6-1 to TRBJ2-3; the D gene is possibly TRBD2 (7 bases). This CDR3 region has 14 residues. Trimming stripped 6 bases from V and 0 bases from J, with 10 bases between. The V gene's germline CDR1 is MNHNS and CDR2 SASEGT. CDR3 DNA: TGTGCCAGCAGGGGGGGGCAGAGCACAGATACGCAGTATTTT. Translation gives CASRGGQSTDTQYF.

The V call is TRBV27, the J call TRBJ2-7; possibly TRBD2 for D (6 bases). Per the germline V gene, CDR1 is MNHEY and CDR2 is SMNVEV (reference sequence). The CDR3 runs to 15 residues. V was shortened by 8 bases and J by 5 bases, with 22 bases between the two germline ends. CDR3 residues: CASWPRAGLQDEQYF. CDR3 coding DNA: TGTGCCAGCTGGCCCCGTGCGGGGTTACAGGACGAGCAGTACTTC.

CDR3 in amino acids: CASSQQGSDYEQYF. DNA of the CDR3: TGTGCCAGCAGCCAACAGGGATCCGACTACGAGCAGTACTTC. The rearrangement links TRBV5-6 to TRBJ2-7; possible D gene TRBD1, 6 bases. Per germline, CDR1 SGHDT and CDR2 YYEEEE. V lost 4 bases and J lost 3, with 14 bases in between. The CDR3 has 14 residues.

This clone appeared once. The chain recombines TRBV27 with TRBJ2-7; 9 bases line up with TRBD1. Per germline, CDR1 MNHEY and CDR2 SMNVEV (reference sequence). The CDR3 is 17 amino acids. Losses at the gene ends were 0 bases for V and 0 bases for J; bases not matched to a gene: 6. CDR3 coding DNA: TGTGCCAGCAGTTTATCGATCGGGACAGGGCGCTCCTACGAGCAGTACTTC. Amino acids: CASSLSIGTGRSYEQYF.

V gene TRBV23-1 combines with J gene TRBJ2-7; D could derive from TRBD1 or TRBD2 (5 bases each). TRBV23-1 is sorted into the ORF group, with uncertain function. The V end was cut by 2 bases, the J end by 1 base, with 18 bases between. CDR3 length equals 17 residues. The CDR3 region has the DNA TGCGCCAGCAGTCAAACCCCCGCAAAGGGACCTTCCTACGAGCAGTACTTC. Translation: CASSQTPAKGPSYEQYF.

The chain couples TRBV4-1 to TRBJ2-6; tentative D call: TRBD1 (6 bases). Trimming removed 2 bases at V and 0 bases at J, with 17 bases between. The V gene's germline CDR1 is MGHRA and CDR2 YSYEKL. The CDR3 length is 19 residues. The CDR3 loop reads CASSQPQPGHYSGANVLTF. The CDR3 bases are TGCGCCAGCAGCCAACCTCAACCGGGACATTACTCTGGGGCCAACGTCCTGACTTTC.

With regard to this clone: This sample also contains other DNA sequences that code for the same CDR3. The gene calls are TRBV27 and TRBJ1-5; D not certain. This CDR3 is 13 amino acids long. The V and J ends lost 8 bases and 0 bases respectively, with 8 bases between them. In germline, CDR1 is MNHEY, CDR2 SMNVEV (reference sequence). In nucleotides, the CDR3 is TGTGCCAGCGCCGGGAGTAGCAATCAGCCCCAGCATTTT. This translates into CASAGSSNQPQHF.

This chain links TRBV27 with TRBJ1-1; no clear D. Germline values: CDR1 MNHEY, CDR2 SMNVEV (reference sequence). V lost 1 base and J 5 bases, leaving 14 bases between the germline ends. CDR3 length: 15 residues. CDR3 bases: TGTGCCAGCAGTTTATGGGCCCAACGGCGAACTGAAGCTTTCTTT. Translated: CASSLWAQRRTEAFF.

V gene TRBV28 combines with J gene TRBJ2-3; D is unresolved. V was clipped by 5 bases and J by 7 bases, with 25 bases between them. The germline CDR1 and CDR2 sequences are MDHEN and SYDVKM. CDR3 length: 17 amino acids. The CDR3 reads CASSPAPETPLGNTQYF. Here the CDR3 DNA reads TGTGCCAGCAGTCCGGCTCCGGAGACTCCGCTGGGAAATACGCAGTATTTT.

Remarks on this clone: Other DNA sequences of this sample code for an identical CDR3. This chain uses TRBV28 with TRBJ1-5; D is unclear. This CDR3 contains 12 residues. The V gene lost 3 bases and the J gene lost 5 bases, with 5 bases spanning the gap. Germline CDR1 MDHEN, CDR2 SYDVKM. CDR3 region: CASSLGYQPQHF. CDR3 DNA: TGTGCCAGCAGTTTGGGGTATCAGCCCCAGCATTTT.

Details on this clone: The sample carries other DNA sequences with the same CDR3. The rearrangement joins TRBV7-9 to TRBJ1-5; D remains unclear. Germline V gene data show CDR1 as SEHNR and CDR2 as FQNEAQ (reference sequence). V dropped 2 bases and J dropped 5 bases, with 4 bases sitting between them. The CDR3 loop spans 12 amino acids. As DNA, the CDR3 is TGTGCCAGCAGCTTATTCGATCAGCCCCAGCATTTT. Amino acid sequence: CASSLFDQPQHF.

The gene calls are TRBV7-9 and TRBJ2-3; 11 bases fit TRBD1. The CDR3 is made up of 15 amino acids. CDR1 is SEHNR, CDR2 FQNEAQ, per germline (reference sequence). J lost 5 bases, V lost 8 bases, and 9 bases had no gene match. CDR3: CASQVGQGAVDTQYF. CDR3 DNA sequence: TGTGCCAGCCAGGTTGGACAGGGGGCAGTAGATACGCAGTATTTT.

The rearrangement joins TRBV7-9 to TRBJ2-5; D might be TRBD1 (6 bases). The CDR3 totals 13 residues. Trimming took off 5 bases at V and 3 bases at J, with 10 bases between the two ends. CDR1 and CDR2 (germline): SEHNR, FQNEAQ (reference sequence). CDR3 region: CASSPRGEETQYF. CDR3 DNA sequence: TGTGCCAGCAGCCCCAGGGGAGAAGAGACCCAGTACTTC.

The chain combines TRBV19 with TRBJ2-7; weak D call: TRBD2 (7 bases). Germline assignment: CDR1 LNHDA and CDR2 SQIVND (reference sequence). Trimming cost V 1 base and J 3 bases, with 13 bases left between them. The CDR3 sequence is 15 residues long. Written as DNA, the CDR3 is TGTGCCAGTAGTATAGGCGGGGAGGGACACTACGAGCAGTACTTC. Translated, it gives CASSIGGEGHYEQYF. Complete variable domain (other parts from reference TRBV19 and TRBJ2-7): DGGITQSPKYLFRKEGQNVTLSCEQNLNHDAMYWYRQDPGQGLRLIYYSQIVNDFQKGDIAEGYSVSREKKESFPLTVTSAQKNPTAFYLCASSIGGEGHYEQYFGPGTRLTVT.

The chain is built from TRBV27 and TRBJ2-1; D ambiguous. Germline CDR1 is MNHEY and CDR2 is SMNVEV (reference sequence). CDR3 length equals 14 residues. Trimming left V 7 bases short and J 0 bases short, with 10 bases between. As DNA, the CDR3 is TGTGCCAGCACCCCGGCAGGCTCCTACAATGAGCAGTTCTTC. Encoded protein: CASTPAGSYNEQFF.

On this clone: This specimen includes other DNA sequences encoding the same CDR3. The chain employs TRBV27 and TRBJ1-5, with TRBD1 as a possible D gene (6 bases). This CDR3 has 14 amino acids. V lost 6 bases and J lost 0, with 9 bases in between. CDR1 and CDR2 (germline): MNHEY, SMNVEV (reference sequence). The CDR3 sequence is CASRQGLSNQPQHF. CDR3 nucleotides: TGTGCCAGCAGGCAGGGGCTTAGCAATCAGCCCCAGCATTTT.